This entry is about one T cell receptor beta chain. The repertoire was sequenced with immunoSEQ multiplex PCR; TCRdb's copy has only in-frame clones and lacks some. The sample records around 300,000 clones, roughly 90% being singletons. The data were taken from a study of Ad26.COV2.S vaccination and SARS-CoV-2 variants. In the study overall: Within the COV1001 Ad26.COV2.S trial arm, the donor was enrolled. Donor got 5x10^10 or 1x10^11 viral particles of Ad26.COV2.S.

The germline V gene has CDR1 SGHAT and CDR2 FQNNGV. Trimming left V 1 base short and J 1 base short, with 4 bases between. The CDR3 loop spans 13 amino acids. Documented treatment: 15 to 20 received Ad26.COV2.S at low or high dose, single or two shots; 5 received placebo; per-sample allocation not given. Following the first vaccine or placebo injection, samples were taken on day 63. The sample here was peripheral blood, taken in a trial of Ad26.COV2.S vaccine versus placebo. The chain is built from TRBV11-2 and TRBJ1-1, with unresolved D. The receptor comes from a person between 18 and 59 years old who received the Ad26.COV2.S COVID-19 vaccine or a placebo. CDR3 amino acids: CASSLGENTEAFF. The CDR3 DNA sequence: TGTGCCAGCAGCTTAGGGGAGAACACTGAAGCTTTCTTT. Looking up the rest from reference TRBV11-2 and TRBJ1-1 gives the full variable domain: EAGVAQSPRYKIIEKRQSVAFWCNPISGHATLYWYQQILGQGPKLLIQFQNNGVVDDSQLPKDRFSAERLKGVDSTLKIQPAKLEDSAVYLCASSLGENTEAFFGQGTRLTVV.